The 18 T cell receptor beta chains below all came from one sample that was sequenced in a study of a mutant IDH1 vaccine in newly diagnosed glioma (dated by TCRdb to the early 2020s). Interpreted using the paper, the time point label stands for: baseline, week 1 (first vaccination visit). Explained via the paper, the treatment or condition label denotes: pre-vaccination baseline after standard-of-care therapy. Library preparation used the immunoSEQ multiplex PCR assay. TCRdb carries this immuneACCESS record with in-frame sequences only. Its versions omit some clonotypes, under half of them owing to an unresolved V gene in the studies checked, with the rest unexplained. The sample contains 99,000 or so clones, roughly 90% of them found a single time. Jointly, the top ten make up less than 0.65% of the sample. The specimen comprised PBMCs, sampled from a glioma patient treated with radiotherapy, temozolomide or both. These TCRs come from a woman in her fifties or sixties with glioma.

The chain has TRBV27 and TRBJ2-7; no clear D gene. V was clipped by 5 bases and J by 0 bases, with 11 bases between them. The CDR3 runs 14 residues. The germline CDR1 and CDR2 sequences are MNHEY and SMNVEV (reference sequence). The DNA of the CDR3 is TGTGCCAGCAGTGAAAGACCGAGCTCCTACGAGCAGTACTTC. It is translated as CASSERPSSYEQYF.

As for this clone: Other DNA variants within this sample encode the same CDR3. V is TRBV27 and J is TRBJ2-3; D call uncertain. V was cut by 4 bases and J by 0 bases, with 5 bases left in between. CDR1 is MNHEY and CDR2 is SMNVEV in the germline V gene (reference sequence). The CDR3 consists of 13 residues. The CDR3 DNA follows: TGTGCCAGCAGTTCTGTTAGCACAGATACGCAGTATTTT. This gives the protein CASSSVSTDTQYF.

The chain joins TRBV11-2 to TRBJ2-3; 8 bases map to TRBD1. V was clipped by 5 bases and J by 0 bases; unmatched bases: 10. In germline, CDR1 is SGHAT, CDR2 FQNNGV. This CDR3 region has 17 residues. In DNA form, the CDR3 reads TGTGCCAGCAGCAAGGGACAGGCTATGACTAGCACAGATACGCAGTATTTT. Amino acid sequence: CASSKGQAMTSTDTQYF.

The rearrangement joins TRBV6-5 to TRBJ2-3, with unresolved D. Per the germline V gene, CDR1 is MNHEY and CDR2 is SVGAGI. V lost 6 bases and J 0 bases, leaving 13 bases between the germline ends. The CDR3 is 15 residues long. The CDR3 protein is CASSPWASSTDTQYF. The CDR3, as DNA: TGTGCCAGCAGCCCCTGGGCCTCAAGCACAGATACGCAGTATTTT.

The chain employs TRBV10-3 and TRBJ2-5; 10 positions match TRBD2. The J call may not be correct, given that the DNA end is closer to TRBJ2-7. This CDR3 spans 13 amino acids. Germline V lookup: CDR1 ENHRY, CDR2 SYGVKD. In DNA, the CDR3 is TGTGCCATCAGACCCGGGACTAGCGACGAGCAGTACTTC. The encoded protein is CAIRPGTSDEQYF.

J is TRBJ2-1 and V is TRBV6-6; D is uncertain. Trimming shortened V by 5 bases and J by 3 bases, and 8 bases separated the two germline ends. CDR3 length: 13 amino acids. Germline-derived CDR1 and CDR2 are MNHNY and SVGAGI (reference sequence). CDR3 residues: CASSPDNYNEQFF. In DNA, the CDR3 is TGTGCCAGCAGTCCCGACAACTACAATGAGCAGTTCTTC.

V gene TRBV6-6 combines with J gene TRBJ2-7, with 11 bases lining up with TRBD2. Germline CDR1 MNHNY, CDR2 SVGAGI (reference sequence). V was pared by 5 bases and J by 3 bases, with 6 bases of the junction left unmatched. This CDR3 is 15 amino acids long. CDR3 bases: TGTGCCAGCAGTGGGACTAGCGGAGTCGACTACGAGCAGTACTTC. Translated, it gives CASSGTSGVDYEQYF.

This clone is a singleton in its sample. The chain uses TRBV6-5 and TRBJ1-1; the match to TRBD1 covers 7 bases. The germline CDR1 and CDR2 sequences are MNHEY and SVGAGI. The CDR3 sequence is 14 residues long. V lost 0 bases, J lost 4 bases, and 2 bases stayed unmatched. The CDR3 sequence is CASSYSAGGTEAFF. CDR3 coding DNA: TGTGCCAGCAGTTACTCGGCAGGGGGCACTGAAGCTTTCTTT.

The gene calls are TRBV28 and TRBJ1-2; a weak D match, TRBD1 (6 bases). Germline values: CDR1 MDHEN, CDR2 SYDVKM. V lost 10 bases and J lost 6, with 12 bases in between. The CDR3 length is 11 residues. DNA of the CDR3: TGTGCCACCCAGGGGAGGGATGGCTACACCTTC. This encodes CATQGRDGYTF.

The chain combines TRBV28 with TRBJ1-6, with D uncertain. V lost 2 bases and J 10 bases, leaving 9 bases between the germline ends. This CDR3 region has 13 residues. Germline V gives CDR1 MDHEN, CDR2 SYDVKM. The CDR3 spells CASSLLAESPLHF. Written as DNA, the CDR3 is TGTGCCAGCAGTTTACTCGCGGAATCACCCCTCCACTTT.

This chain links TRBV28 with TRBJ1-2, with D possibly matching TRBD1 (5 bases). This CDR3 is 14 amino acids long. The germline gives CDR1 MDHEN, CDR2 SYDVKM. V was shortened by 6 bases and J by 1 base, with 12 bases between the two germline ends. The CDR3 region is CASSPRGGNYGYTF. For the CDR3, the DNA is TGTGCCAGCAGCCCGAGGGGAGGTAACTATGGCTACACCTTC.

A remark on this clone: Other DNA sequences in the sample encode the same CDR3. V usage is TRBV5-1 and J usage is TRBJ2-5, with D possibly being TRBD2 (5 bases). V gave up 0 bases and J gave up 2 bases, with 8 bases separating them. The length of the CDR3 is 14 residues. Per the germline V gene, CDR1 is SGHRS and CDR2 is YFSETQ. Here the CDR3 reads CASSLGGAQETQYF. The CDR3 DNA is TGCGCCAGCAGCTTGGGGGGAGCTCAAGAGACCCAGTACTTC. Using reference TRBV5-1 and TRBJ2-5 for the parts outside the CDR3, the full variable domain is KAGVTQTPRYLIKTRGQQVTLSCSPISGHRSVSWYQQTPGQGLQFLFEYFSETQRNKGNFPGRFSGRQFSNSRSEMNVSTLELGDSALYLCASSLGGAQETQYFGPGTRLLVL.

The chain employs TRBV5-6 and TRBJ1-1; D is perhaps TRBD1 (5 bases). The germline CDR1 and CDR2 sequences are SGHDT and YYEEEE. The CDR3 runs to 13 residues. Trimming removed 7 bases at V and 3 bases at J, with 13 bases between. Here the CDR3 reads CASRLGVDTEAFF. The DNA of the CDR3 is TGTGCCAGCCGCCTGGGGGTCGACACTGAAGCTTTCTTT. The variable domain in full, completed from reference TRBV5-6 and TRBJ1-1, reads DAGVTQSPTHLIKTRGQQVTLRCSPKSGHDTVSWYQQALGQGPQFIFQYYEEEERQRGNFPDRFSGHQFPNYSSELNVNALLLGDSALYLCASRLGVDTEAFFGQGTRLTVV.

The chain employs TRBV19 and TRBJ2-1, with 14 bases that match TRBD2. The CDR3 covers 17 residues. The V and J ends lost 6 bases and 7 bases, in that order; junction bases with no gene match: 11. In germline, CDR1 is LNHDA, CDR2 SQIVND (reference sequence). The CDR3 DNA is TGTGCCAGTAGGCCCGGGACTAGCGGGAGAAGGGGGAATGAGCAGTTCTTC. This codes for CASRPGTSGRRGNEQFF.

V and J are TRBV6-6 and TRBJ2-1; D is perhaps TRBD1 or TRBD2 (5 bases each). Germline values: CDR1 MNHNY, CDR2 SVGAGI (reference sequence). The CDR3 covers 14 residues. Trimming removed 6 bases from V and 8 bases from J, with 17 bases in between. The CDR3 spells CASSLDGVRDEQFF. CDR3 sequence (DNA): TGTGCCAGCAGCTTAGACGGGGTCAGGGATGAGCAGTTCTTC.

The rearrangement joins TRBV2 to TRBJ1-4, with no clear D. The CDR3 consists of 15 residues. Trimming stripped 5 bases from V and 0 bases from J, with 10 bases between. Per the germline V gene, CDR1 is SNHLY and CDR2 is FYNNEI. The CDR3 DNA reads TGTGCCAGCAGTTTTCAGCTGTCAACTAATGAAAAACTGTTTTTT. Amino acids: CASSFQLSTNEKLFF.

This sequence joins TRBV15 and TRBJ2-5; 9 bases line up with TRBD1. Germline V CDR1 and CDR2: LNHNV, YYDKDF (reference sequence). The CDR3 has 14 amino acids. V lost 5 bases, J lost 4 bases, and 5 bases stayed unmatched. For the CDR3, the DNA is TGTGCCACCAGCGGGATACAGGGGGCAGAGACCCAGTACTTC. As protein: CATSGIQGAETQYF.

The chain uses TRBV7-3 and TRBJ2-7; D is tentatively TRBD1 or TRBD2 (6 bases each). CDR1 is SGHTA and CDR2 is FQGTGA in the germline V gene. This CDR3 is built from 15 residues. V lost 2 bases to trimming and J lost 3 bases, with 14 bases between them. CDR3 loop: CASSLYPGGVYEQYF. CDR3 bases: TGTGCCAGCAGCTTATACCCCGGGGGCGTCTACGAGCAGTACTTC.